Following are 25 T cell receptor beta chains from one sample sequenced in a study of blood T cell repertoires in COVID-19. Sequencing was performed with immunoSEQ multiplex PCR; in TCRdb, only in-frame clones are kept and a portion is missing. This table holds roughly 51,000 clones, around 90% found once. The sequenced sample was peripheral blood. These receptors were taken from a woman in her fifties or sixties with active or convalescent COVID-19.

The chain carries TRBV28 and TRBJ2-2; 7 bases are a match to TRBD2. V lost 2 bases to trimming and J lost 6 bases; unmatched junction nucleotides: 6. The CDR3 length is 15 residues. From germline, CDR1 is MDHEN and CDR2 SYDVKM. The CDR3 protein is CASSLPGGGPGELFF. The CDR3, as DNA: TGTGCCAGCAGTTTACCGGGAGGCGGCCCCGGGGAGCTGTTTTTT. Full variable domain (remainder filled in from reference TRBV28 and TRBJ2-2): DVKVTQSSRYLVKRTGEKVFLECVQDMDHENMFWYRQDPGLGLRLIYFSYDVKMKEKGDIPEGYSVSREKKERFSLILESASTNQTSMYLCASSLPGGGPGELFFGEGSRLTVL.

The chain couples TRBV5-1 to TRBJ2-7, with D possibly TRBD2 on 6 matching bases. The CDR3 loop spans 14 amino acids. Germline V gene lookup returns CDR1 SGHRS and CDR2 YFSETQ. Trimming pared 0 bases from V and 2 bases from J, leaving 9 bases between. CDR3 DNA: TGCGCCAGCAGCTTGGATGCGGGGCCCTACGAGCAGTACTTC. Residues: CASSLDAGPYEQYF.

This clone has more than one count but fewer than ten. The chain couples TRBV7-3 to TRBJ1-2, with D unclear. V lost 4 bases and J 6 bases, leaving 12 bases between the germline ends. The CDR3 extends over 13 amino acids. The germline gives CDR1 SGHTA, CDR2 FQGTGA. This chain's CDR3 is CASSSLPGNGYTF. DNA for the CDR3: TGTGCCAGCAGCTCCCTACCCGGGAATGGCTACACCTTC.

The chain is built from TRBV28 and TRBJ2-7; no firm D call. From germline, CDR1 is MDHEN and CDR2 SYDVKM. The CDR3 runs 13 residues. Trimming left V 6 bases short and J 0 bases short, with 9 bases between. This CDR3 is CASRQTYSYEQYF. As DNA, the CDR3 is TGTGCCAGCAGGCAGACTTACTCCTACGAGCAGTACTTC.

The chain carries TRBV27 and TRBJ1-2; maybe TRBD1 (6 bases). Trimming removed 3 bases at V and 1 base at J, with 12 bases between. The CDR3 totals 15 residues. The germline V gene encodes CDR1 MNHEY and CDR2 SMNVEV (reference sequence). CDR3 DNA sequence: TGTGCCAGCAGTTTTTCAGGGGCGAATAACTATGGCTACACCTTC. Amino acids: CASSFSGANNYGYTF.

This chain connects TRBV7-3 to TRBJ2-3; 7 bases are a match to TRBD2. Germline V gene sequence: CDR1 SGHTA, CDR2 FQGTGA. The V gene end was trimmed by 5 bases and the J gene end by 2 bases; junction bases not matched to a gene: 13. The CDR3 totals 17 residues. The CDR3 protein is CASSPWGRDSLTDTQYF. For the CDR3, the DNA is TGTGCCAGCAGCCCTTGGGGGAGGGACTCTCTCACAGATACGCAGTATTTT.

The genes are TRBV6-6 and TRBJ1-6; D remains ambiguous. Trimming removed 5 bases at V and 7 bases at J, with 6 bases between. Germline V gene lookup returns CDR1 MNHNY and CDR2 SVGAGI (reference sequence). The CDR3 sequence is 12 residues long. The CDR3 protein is CASSAGNSPLHF. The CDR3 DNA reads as TGTGCCAGCAGTGCGGGGAATTCACCCCTCCACTTT.

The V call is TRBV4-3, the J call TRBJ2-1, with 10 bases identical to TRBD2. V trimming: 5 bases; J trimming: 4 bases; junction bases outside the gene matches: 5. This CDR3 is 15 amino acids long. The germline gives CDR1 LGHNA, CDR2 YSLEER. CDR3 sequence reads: CASSALAGAYNEQFF. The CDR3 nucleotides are TGCGCCAGCAGCGCGCTAGCGGGAGCATACAATGAGCAGTTCTTC.

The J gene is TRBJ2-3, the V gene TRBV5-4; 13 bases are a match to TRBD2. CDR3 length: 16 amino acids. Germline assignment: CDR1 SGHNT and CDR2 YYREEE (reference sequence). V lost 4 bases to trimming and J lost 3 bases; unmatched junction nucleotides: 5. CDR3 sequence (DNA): TGTGCCAGCAGCCCTTGGACTAGCGGGAGTACAGATACGCAGTATTTT. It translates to CASSPWTSGSTDTQYF.

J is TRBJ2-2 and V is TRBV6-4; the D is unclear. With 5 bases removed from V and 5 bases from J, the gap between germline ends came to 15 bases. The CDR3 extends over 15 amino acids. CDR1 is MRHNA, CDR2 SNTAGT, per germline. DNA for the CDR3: TGTGCCAGCAGTCGAAGCTTATCTGGTACCGGGGAGCTGTTTTTT. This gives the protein CASSRSLSGTGELFF.

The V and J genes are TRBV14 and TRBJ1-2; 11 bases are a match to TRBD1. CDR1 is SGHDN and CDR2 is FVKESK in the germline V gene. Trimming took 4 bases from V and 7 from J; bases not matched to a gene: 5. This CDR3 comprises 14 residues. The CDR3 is CASSPDRGLGGYTF. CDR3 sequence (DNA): TGTGCCAGCAGCCCGGACAGGGGGCTTGGTGGCTACACCTTC.

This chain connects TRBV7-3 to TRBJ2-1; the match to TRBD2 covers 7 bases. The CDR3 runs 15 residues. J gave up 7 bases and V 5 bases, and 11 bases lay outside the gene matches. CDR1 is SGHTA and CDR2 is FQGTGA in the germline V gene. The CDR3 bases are TGTGCCAGCAGCCAAGAGGGGAGGGGCCATAATGAGCAGTTCTTC. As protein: CASSQEGRGHNEQFF.

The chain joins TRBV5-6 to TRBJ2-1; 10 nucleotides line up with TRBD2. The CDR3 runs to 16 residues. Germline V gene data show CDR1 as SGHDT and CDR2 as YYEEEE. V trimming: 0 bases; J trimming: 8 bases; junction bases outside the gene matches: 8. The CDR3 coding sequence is TGTGCCAGCAGCTTGGGACTAGCGGGTGGGGCCTATGAGCAGTTCTTC. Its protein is CASSLGLAGGAYEQFF.

The CDR3 reads CASSETEFSPEAFF. Here the CDR3 DNA reads TGTGCCAGCAGTGAAACGGAGTTCAGCCCTGAAGCTTTCTTT. J is TRBJ1-1 and V is TRBV2; unclear D gene. The CDR3 loop spans 14 amino acids. Germline CDR1 reads SNHLY; CDR2 reads FYNNEI. The germline V and J ends were trimmed by 2 bases and 6 bases, with 13 bases remaining between them.

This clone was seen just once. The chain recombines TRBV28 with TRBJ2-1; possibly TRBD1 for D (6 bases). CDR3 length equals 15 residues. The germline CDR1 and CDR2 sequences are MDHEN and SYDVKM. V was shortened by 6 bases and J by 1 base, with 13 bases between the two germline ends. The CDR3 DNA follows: TGTGCCAGCAGGAACGGACAGATATCCTACAATGAGCAGTTCTTC. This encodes CASRNGQISYNEQFF.

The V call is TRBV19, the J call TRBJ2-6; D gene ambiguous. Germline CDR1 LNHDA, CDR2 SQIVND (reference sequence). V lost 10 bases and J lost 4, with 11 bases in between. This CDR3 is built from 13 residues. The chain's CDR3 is CATSVTGANVLTF. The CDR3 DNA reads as TGTGCCACCTCAGTTACCGGGGCCAACGTCCTGACTTTC. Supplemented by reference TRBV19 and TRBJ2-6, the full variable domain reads DGGITQSPKYLFRKEGQNVTLSCEQNLNHDAMYWYRQDPGQGLRLIYYSQIVNDFQKGDIAEGYSVSREKKESFPLTVTSAQKNPTAFYLCATSVTGANVLTFGAGSRLTVL.

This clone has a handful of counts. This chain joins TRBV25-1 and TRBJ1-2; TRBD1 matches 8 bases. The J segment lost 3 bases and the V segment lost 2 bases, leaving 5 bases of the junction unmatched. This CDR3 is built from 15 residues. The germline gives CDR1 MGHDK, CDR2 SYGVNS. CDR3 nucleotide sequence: TGTGCCAGCAGTGAAGGGGACAGGAGAGACTATGGCTACACCTTC. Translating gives CASSEGDRRDYGYTF.

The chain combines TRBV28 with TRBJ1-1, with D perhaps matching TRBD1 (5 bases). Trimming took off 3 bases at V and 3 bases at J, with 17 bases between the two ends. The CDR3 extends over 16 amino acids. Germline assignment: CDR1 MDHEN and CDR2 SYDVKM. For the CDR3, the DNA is TGTGCCAGCAGTTTTCGAGAGTGGGGCGGAGACACTGAAGCTTTCTTT. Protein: CASSFREWGGDTEAFF.

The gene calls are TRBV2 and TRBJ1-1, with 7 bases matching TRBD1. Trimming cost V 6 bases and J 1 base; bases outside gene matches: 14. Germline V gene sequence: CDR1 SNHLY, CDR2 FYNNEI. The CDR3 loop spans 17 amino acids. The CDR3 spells CASRQQIMRTGNTEAFF. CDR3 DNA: TGTGCCAGCAGGCAACAAATAATGAGGACAGGGAACACTGAAGCTTTCTTT.

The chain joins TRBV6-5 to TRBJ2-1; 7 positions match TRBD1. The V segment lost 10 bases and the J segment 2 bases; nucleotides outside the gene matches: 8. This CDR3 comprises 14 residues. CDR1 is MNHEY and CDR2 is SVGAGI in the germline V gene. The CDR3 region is CATHDRAPYNEQFF. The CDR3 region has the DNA TGTGCCACCCACGACAGGGCTCCCTACAATGAGCAGTTCTTC.

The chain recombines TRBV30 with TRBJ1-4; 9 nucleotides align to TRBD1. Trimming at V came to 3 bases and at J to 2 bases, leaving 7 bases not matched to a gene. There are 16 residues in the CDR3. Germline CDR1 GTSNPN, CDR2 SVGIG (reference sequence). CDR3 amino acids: CAWSRDRDLTNEKLFF. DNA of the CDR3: TGTGCCTGGAGCCGGGACAGGGACTTGACTAATGAAAAACTGTTTTTT. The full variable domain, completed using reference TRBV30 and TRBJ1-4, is SQTIHQWPATLVQPVGSPLSLECTVEGTSNPNLYWYRQAAGRGLQLLFYSVGIGQISSEVPQNLSASRPQDRQFILSSKKLLLSDSGFYLCAWSRDRDLTNEKLFFGSGTQLSVL.

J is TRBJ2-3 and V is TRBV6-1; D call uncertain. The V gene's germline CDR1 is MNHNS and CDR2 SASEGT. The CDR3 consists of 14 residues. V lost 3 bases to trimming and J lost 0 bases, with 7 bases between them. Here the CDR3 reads CASSDRSSTDTQYF. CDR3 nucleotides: TGTGCCAGCAGTGATAGATCTAGCACAGATACGCAGTATTTT.

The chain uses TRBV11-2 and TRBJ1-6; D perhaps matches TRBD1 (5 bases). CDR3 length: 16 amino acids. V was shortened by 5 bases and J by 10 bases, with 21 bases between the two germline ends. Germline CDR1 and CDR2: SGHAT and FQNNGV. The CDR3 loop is CASSIRRGGRASPLHF. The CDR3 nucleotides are TGTGCCAGCAGCATTCGGCGGGGGGGGAGGGCCTCACCCCTCCACTTT.

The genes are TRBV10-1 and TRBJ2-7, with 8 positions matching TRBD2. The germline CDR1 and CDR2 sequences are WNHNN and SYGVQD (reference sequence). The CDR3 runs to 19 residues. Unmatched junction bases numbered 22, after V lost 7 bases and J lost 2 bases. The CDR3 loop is CASTKRREDPFDGAYEQYF. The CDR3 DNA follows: TGCGCCAGCACAAAACGGCGGGAGGACCCCTTTGACGGGGCCTACGAGCAGTACTTC.

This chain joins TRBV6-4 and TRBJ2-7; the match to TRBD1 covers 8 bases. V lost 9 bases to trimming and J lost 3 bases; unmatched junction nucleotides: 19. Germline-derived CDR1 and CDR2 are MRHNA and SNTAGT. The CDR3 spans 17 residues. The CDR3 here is CASTPKIPGQESYEQYF. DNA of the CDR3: TGTGCCAGTACCCCAAAGATACCGGGACAGGAGAGCTACGAGCAGTACTTC.